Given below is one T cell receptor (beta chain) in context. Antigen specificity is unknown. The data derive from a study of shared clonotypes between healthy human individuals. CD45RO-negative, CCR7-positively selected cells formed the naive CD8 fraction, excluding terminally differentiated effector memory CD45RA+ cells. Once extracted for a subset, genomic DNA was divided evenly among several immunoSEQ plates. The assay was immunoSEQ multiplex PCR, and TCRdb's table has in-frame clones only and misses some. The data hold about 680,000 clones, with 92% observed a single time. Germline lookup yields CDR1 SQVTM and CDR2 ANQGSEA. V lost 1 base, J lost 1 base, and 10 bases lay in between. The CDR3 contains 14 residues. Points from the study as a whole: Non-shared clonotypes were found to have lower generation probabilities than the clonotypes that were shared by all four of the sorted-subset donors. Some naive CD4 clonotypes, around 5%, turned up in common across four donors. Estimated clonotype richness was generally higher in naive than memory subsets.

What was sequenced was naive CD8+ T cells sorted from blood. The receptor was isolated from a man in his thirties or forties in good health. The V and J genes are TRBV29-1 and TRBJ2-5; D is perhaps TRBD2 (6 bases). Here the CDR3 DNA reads TGCAGCGTTGAAGCGGGGGTACGCCAAGAGACCCAGTACTTC. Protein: CSVEAGVRQETQYF.